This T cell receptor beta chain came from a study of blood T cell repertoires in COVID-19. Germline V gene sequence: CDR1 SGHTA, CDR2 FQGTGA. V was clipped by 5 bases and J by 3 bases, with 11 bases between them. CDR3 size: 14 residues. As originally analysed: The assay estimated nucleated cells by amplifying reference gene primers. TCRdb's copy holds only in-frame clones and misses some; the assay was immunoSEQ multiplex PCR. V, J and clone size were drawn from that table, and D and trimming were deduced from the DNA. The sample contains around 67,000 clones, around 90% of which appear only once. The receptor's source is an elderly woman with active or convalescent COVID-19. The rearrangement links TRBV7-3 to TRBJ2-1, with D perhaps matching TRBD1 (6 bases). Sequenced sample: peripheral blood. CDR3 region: CASSPGQNYNEQFF. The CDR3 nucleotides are TGTGCCAGCAGCCCGGGACAAAACTACAATGAGCAGTTCTTC. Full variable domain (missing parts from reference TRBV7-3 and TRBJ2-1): GAGVSQTPSNKVTEKGKYVELRCDPISGHTALYWYRQSLGQGPEFLIYFQGTGAADDSGLPNDRFFAVRPEGSVSTLKIQRTERGDSAVYLCASSPGQNYNEQFFGPGTRLTVL.